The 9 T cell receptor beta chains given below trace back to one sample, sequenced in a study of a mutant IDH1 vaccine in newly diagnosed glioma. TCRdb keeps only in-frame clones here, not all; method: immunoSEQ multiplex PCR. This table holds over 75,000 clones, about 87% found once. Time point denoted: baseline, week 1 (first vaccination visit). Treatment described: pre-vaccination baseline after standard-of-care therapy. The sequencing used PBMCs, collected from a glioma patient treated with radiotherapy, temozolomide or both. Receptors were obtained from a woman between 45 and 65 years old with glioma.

CDR3 in DNA: TGTGCCAGCAAAAAGTCCGGGGGCACCGGGGAGCTGTTTTTT. This translates into CASKKSGGTGELFF. The rearrangement links TRBV6-5 to TRBJ2-2; the D gene is possibly TRBD2 (6 bases). Trimming left V 7 bases short and J 4 bases short, with 13 bases between. The CDR3 contains 14 residues. CDR1 MNHEY and CDR2 SVGAGI come from the germline V gene.

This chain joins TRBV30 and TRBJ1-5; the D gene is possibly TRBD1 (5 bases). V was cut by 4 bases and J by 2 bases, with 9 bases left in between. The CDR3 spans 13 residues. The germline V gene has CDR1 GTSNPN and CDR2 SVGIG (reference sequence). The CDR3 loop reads CAWTTGRNQPQHF. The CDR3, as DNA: TGTGCCTGGACCACGGGGCGCAATCAGCCCCAGCATTTT.

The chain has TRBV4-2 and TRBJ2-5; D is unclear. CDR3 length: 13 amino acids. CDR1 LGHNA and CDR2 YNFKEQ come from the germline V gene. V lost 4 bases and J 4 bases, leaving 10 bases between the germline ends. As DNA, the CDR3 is TGTGCCAGCAGCCTCGATTTAGTAGAGACCCAGTACTTC. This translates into CASSLDLVETQYF.

The CDR3 DNA reads TGTGCCAGCAGTCCTTCAAGGGGGAAGACCCAGTACTTC. Protein product: CASSPSRGKTQYF. The chain has TRBV27 and TRBJ2-5, with D tentatively TRBD1 (6 bases). Between the trimmed V and J ends, which lost 5 bases and 6 bases, there was a span of 13 bases. In germline, CDR1 is MNHEY, CDR2 SMNVEV (reference sequence). CDR3 size: 13 residues.

Here the CDR3 reads CASSLRGYGYTF. For the CDR3, the DNA is TGTGCCAGCAGTTTACGGGGATATGGCTACACCTTC. The chain has TRBV28 and TRBJ1-2, with no clear D. V was clipped by 2 bases and J by 5 bases, with 6 bases between them. From germline, CDR1 is MDHEN and CDR2 SYDVKM. CDR3 length: 12 amino acids.

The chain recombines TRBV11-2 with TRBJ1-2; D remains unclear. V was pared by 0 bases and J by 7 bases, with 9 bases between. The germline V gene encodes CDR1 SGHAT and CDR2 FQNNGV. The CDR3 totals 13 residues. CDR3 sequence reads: CASSLEGGFGYTF. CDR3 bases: TGTGCCAGCAGCTTAGAGGGAGGATTTGGCTACACCTTC.

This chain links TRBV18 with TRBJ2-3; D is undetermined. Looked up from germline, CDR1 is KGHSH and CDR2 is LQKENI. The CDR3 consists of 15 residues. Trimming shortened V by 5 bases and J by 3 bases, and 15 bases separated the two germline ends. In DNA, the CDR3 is TGTGCCAGCTCATTACAGAGTACGGCTACAGATACGCAGTATTTT. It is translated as CASSLQSTATDTQYF.

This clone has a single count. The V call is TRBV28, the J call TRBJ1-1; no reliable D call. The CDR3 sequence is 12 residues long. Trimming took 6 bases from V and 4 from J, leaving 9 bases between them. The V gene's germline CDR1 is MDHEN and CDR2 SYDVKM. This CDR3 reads CASSVEGTEAFF. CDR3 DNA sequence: TGTGCCAGCAGCGTTGAGGGCACTGAAGCTTTCTTT.

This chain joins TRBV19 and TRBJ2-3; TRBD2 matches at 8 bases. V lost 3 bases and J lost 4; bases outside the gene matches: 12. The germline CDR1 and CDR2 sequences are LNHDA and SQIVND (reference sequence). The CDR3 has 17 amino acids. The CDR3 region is CASSMKPTSGFSDTQYF. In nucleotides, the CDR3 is TGTGCCAGTAGTATGAAACCCACTAGCGGATTCTCAGATACGCAGTATTTT.